Following are 16 T cell receptor beta chains from one sample sequenced in a study of naive and memory T cell subsets. Two oligonucleotides, mixed equimolar, formed the beta constant-region primer covering TRBC1 and TRBC2. Each CDR3 protein is one row after TCRdb ran MiXCR on the UMI-ligation and nested PCR reads. Of some 150,000 distinct CDR3 sequences listed, about a sixth were seen once; the top ten hold 0.14%. The sample was naive CD4+ T cells from blood. All receptors come from a human donor in good health.

The chain is built from TRBV14 and TRBJ2-5, with D perhaps TRBD2 (5 bases). The CDR3 covers 14 residues. V was shortened by 0 bases and J by 4 bases, with 9 bases between the two germline ends. Germline CDR1 reads SGHDN; CDR2 reads FVKESK. As DNA, the CDR3 is TGTGCCAGCAGCCAAGATTGGGCGGGAGAGACCCAGTACTTC. Amino acids: CASSQDWAGETQYF.

This clonotype was recorded a few times. The chain recombines TRBV7-3 with TRBJ1-2; no clear D gene. The germline gives CDR1 SGHTA, CDR2 FQGTGA. The V end was cut by 0 bases, the J end by 0 bases, with 8 bases between. The CDR3 sequence is 15 residues long. The CDR3 DNA reads as TGTGCCAGCAGCTTAACCGCGGACGCTAACTATGGCTACACCTTC. The encoded protein is CASSLTADANYGYTF. The full variable domain, its missing parts supplied by reference TRBV7-3 and TRBJ1-2, is GAGVSQTPSNKVTEKGKYVELRCDPISGHTALYWYRQSLGQGPEFLIYFQGTGAADDSGLPNDRFFAVRPEGSVSTLKIQRTERGDSAVYLCASSLTADANYGYTFGSGTRLTVV.

The rearrangement uses TRBV10-3 and TRBJ1-1, with D hard to call. CDR3 length equals 11 residues. Germline CDR1 and CDR2: ENHRY and SYGVKD. Deletions cut 7 bases from V and 3 bases from J, with 6 bases between. In DNA, the CDR3 is TGTGCCATCAAGCTGGACACTGAAGCTTTCTTT. Protein sequence: CAIKLDTEAFF.

This clonotype has a handful of counts. The genes are TRBV4-1 and TRBJ2-4, with D perhaps TRBD1 or TRBD2 (5 bases each). The CDR3 contains 16 residues. Trimming removed 1 base at V and 6 bases at J, with 16 bases between. CDR1 is MGHRA, CDR2 YSYEKL, per germline. The CDR3 here is CASSQAVLHGGNIQYF. Written as DNA, the CDR3 is TGCGCCAGCAGCCAAGCGGTACTCCATGGGGGAAACATTCAGTACTTC.

This clonotype was found a few times. A junction boundary mismatches the germline segment, possibly from a read error. The DNA of the CDR3 is TGCAGTGCTATCCATTTAGCGGACAAAGAGCAGTTCTTC. It is translated as CSAIHLADKEQFF. This chain joins TRBV20-1 and TRBJ2-1, with D perhaps matching TRBD2 (6 bases). Germline V gives CDR1 DFQATT, CDR2 SNEGSKA (reference sequence). This CDR3 region has 13 residues.

This chain connects TRBV12-3 or TRBV12-4 to TRBJ1-4; tentatively, D is TRBD1 (6 bases). The CDR3 has 13 amino acids. V gave up 6 bases and J gave up 4 bases, with 9 bases separating them. In DNA form, the CDR3 reads TGTGCCAGCAGGCGAGGGGGTAATGAAAAACTGTTTTTT. It encodes CASRRGGNEKLFF.

The V gene is TRBV7-2, the J gene TRBJ2-1; D ambiguous. The germline V gene encodes CDR1 SGHTA and CDR2 FQGNSA. This CDR3 is built from 14 residues. The germline V and J ends were trimmed by 1 base and 2 bases, with 6 bases remaining between them. CDR3 sequence: CASSLEGTYNEQFF. The CDR3 bases are TGTGCCAGCAGCTTAGAGGGTACCTACAATGAGCAGTTCTTC.

Here the CDR3 DNA reads TGTGCCATCAGTTCCGGGACTAGCGACCATGAGCAGTTCTTC. Residues: CAISSGTSDHEQFF. The rearrangement joins TRBV10-3 to TRBJ2-1; TRBD2 matches at 10 bases. Unmatched junction bases numbered 6, after V lost 5 bases and J lost 8 bases. This CDR3 spans 14 amino acids. Germline CDR1 ENHRY, CDR2 SYGVKD.

This clonotype was detected a few times. The chain has TRBV28 and TRBJ2-7; no reliable D call. Looked up from germline, CDR1 is MDHEN and CDR2 is SYDVKM. V gave up 9 bases and J gave up 3 bases, with 12 bases separating them. This CDR3 is 12 amino acids long. The CDR3 sequence is CASGQPHYEQYF. In DNA, the CDR3 is TGTGCCAGTGGGCAGCCCCACTACGAGCAGTACTTC.

The chain combines TRBV20-1 with TRBJ2-7; possible D gene TRBD2, 6 bases. With 0 bases removed from V and 3 bases from J, the gap between germline ends came to 9 bases. The length of the CDR3 is 13 residues. Germline loops: CDR1 DFQATT, CDR2 SNEGSKA (reference sequence). The CDR3 loop reads CSAREGLGYEQYF. CDR3 coding DNA: TGCAGTGCTAGAGAGGGACTTGGCTACGAGCAGTACTTC.

In DNA form, the CDR3 reads TGTGCCAGCACCCTTACGGGGGGGACCTACGAGCAGTACTTC. It yields the protein CASTLTGGTYEQYF. The gene calls are TRBV3-1 and TRBJ2-7, with 8 bases matching TRBD2. The CDR3 consists of 14 residues. Trimming at V came to 7 bases and at J to 2 bases, leaving 7 bases not matched to a gene. CDR1 LGHDT and CDR2 YNNKEL come from the germline V gene (reference sequence).

The chain joins TRBV6-2 or TRBV6-3 to TRBJ2-1; tentative D call: TRBD2 (6 bases). Looked up from germline, CDR1 is MNHEY and CDR2 is SVGEGT. The CDR3 runs to 19 residues. Trimming shortened V by 2 bases and J by 0 bases, and 20 bases separated the two germline ends. The CDR3 protein is CASSYRTGGGPSSYNEQFF. CDR3 bases: TGTGCCAGCAGTTACCGGACTGGGGGAGGACCGAGCTCCTACAATGAGCAGTTCTTC.

This clonotype was seen more than once but under ten times. This sequence joins TRBV4-1 and TRBJ2-2, with TRBD2 identical over 8 bases. Trimming removed 6 bases from V and 6 bases from J; junction bases left unmatched: 15. Germline CDR1 MGHRA, CDR2 YSYEKL. The length of the CDR3 is 17 residues. In DNA, the CDR3 is TGCGCCAGCAGGCAGATCGGGGGGGGATCGAGATCCGGGGAGCTGTTTTTT. It translates to CASRQIGGGSRSGELFF.

This clonotype came up a few times. V gene TRBV5-1 combines with J gene TRBJ2-7; TRBD2 is a possible D gene (6 bases). Germline CDR1 reads SGHRS; CDR2 reads YFSETQ. V lost 1 base, J lost 2 bases, and 10 bases lay in between. The CDR3 sequence is 14 residues long. CDR3: CASSLLSGTYEQYF. For the CDR3, the DNA is TGCGCCAGCAGCTTGCTTAGCGGAACCTACGAGCAGTACTTC. Together with reference TRBV5-1 and TRBJ2-7, the CDR3 gives the full variable domain: KAGVTQTPRYLIKTRGQQVTLSCSPISGHRSVSWYQQTPGQGLQFLFEYFSETQRNKGNFPGRFSGRQFSNSRSEMNVSTLELGDSALYLCASSLLSGTYEQYFGPGTRLTVT.

This clonotype was recorded a few times. V gene TRBV20-1 combines with J gene TRBJ2-5; no firm D call. Trimming took 0 bases from V and 0 from J, leaving 5 bases between them. CDR3 length: 13 residues. Germline lookup yields CDR1 DFQATT and CDR2 SNEGSKA (reference sequence). Here the CDR3 reads CSARDGYQETQYF. The CDR3 DNA reads as TGCAGTGCTAGAGATGGGTACCAAGAGACCCAGTACTTC.

This clonotype was picked up a small number of times. The chain employs TRBV29-1 and TRBJ2-3, with 7 bases matching TRBD1. V dropped 6 bases and J dropped 2; count of bases not matched to a gene: 2. The length of the CDR3 is 12 residues. The germline CDR1 and CDR2 sequences are SQVTM and ANQGSEA. The CDR3 is CSVGTVTDTQYF. CDR3 nucleotide sequence: TGCAGCGTCGGGACAGTCACAGATACGCAGTATTTT.